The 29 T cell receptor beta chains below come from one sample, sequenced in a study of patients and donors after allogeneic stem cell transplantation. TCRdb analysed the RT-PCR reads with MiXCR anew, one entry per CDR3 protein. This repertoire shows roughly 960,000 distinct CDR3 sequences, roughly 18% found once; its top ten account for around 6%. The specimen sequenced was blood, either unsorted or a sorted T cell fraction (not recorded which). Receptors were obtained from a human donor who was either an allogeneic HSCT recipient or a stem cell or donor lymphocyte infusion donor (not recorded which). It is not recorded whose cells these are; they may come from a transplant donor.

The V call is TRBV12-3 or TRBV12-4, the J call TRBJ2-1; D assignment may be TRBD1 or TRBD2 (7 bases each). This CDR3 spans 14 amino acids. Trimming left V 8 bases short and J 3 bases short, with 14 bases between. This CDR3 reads CASQGGGFYNEQFF. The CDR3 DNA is TGTGCCAGCCAGGGGGGGGGGTTCTACAATGAGCAGTTCTTC.

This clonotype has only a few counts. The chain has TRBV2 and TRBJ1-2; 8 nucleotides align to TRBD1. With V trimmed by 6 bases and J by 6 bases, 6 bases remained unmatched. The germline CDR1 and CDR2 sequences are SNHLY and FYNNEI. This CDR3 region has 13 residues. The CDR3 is CASSVDRANGYTF. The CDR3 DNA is TGTGCCAGCAGCGTGGACAGGGCGAATGGCTACACCTTC.

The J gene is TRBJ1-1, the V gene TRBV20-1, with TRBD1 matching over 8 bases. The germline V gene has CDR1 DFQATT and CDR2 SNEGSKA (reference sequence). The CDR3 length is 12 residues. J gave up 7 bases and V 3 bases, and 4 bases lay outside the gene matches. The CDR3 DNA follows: TGCAGTGCTAGGCGACAGGGGATTGAAGCTTTCTTT. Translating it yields CSARRQGIEAFF.

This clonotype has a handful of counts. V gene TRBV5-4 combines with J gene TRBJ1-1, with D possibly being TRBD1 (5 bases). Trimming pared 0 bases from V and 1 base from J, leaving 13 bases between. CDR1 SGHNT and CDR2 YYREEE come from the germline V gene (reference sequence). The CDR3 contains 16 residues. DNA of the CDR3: TGTGCCAGCAGCTTGGCCGCGGGGCTGGCGAACACTGAAGCTTTCTTT. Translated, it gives CASSLAAGLANTEAFF.

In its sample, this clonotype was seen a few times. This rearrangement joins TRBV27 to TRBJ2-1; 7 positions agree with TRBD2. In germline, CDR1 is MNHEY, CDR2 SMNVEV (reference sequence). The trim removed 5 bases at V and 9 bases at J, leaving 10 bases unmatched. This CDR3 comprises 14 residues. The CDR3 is CASSPRTRYGEQFF. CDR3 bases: TGTGCCAGCAGTCCCCGGACTAGGTACGGTGAGCAGTTCTTC.

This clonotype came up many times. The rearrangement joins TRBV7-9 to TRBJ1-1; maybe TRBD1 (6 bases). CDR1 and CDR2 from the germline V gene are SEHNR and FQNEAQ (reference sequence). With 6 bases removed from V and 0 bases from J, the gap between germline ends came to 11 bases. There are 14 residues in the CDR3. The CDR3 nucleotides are TGTGCCAGCAGTTCGGACAGATTGAACACTGAAGCTTTCTTT. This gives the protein CASSSDRLNTEAFF.

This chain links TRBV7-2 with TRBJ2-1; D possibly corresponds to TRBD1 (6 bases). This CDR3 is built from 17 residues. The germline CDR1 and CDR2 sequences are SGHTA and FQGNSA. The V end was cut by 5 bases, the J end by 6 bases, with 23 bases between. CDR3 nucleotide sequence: TGTGCCAGCAGCCCTACCAACTTAGCGCTAGGGGGCAATGAGCAGTTCTTC. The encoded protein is CASSPTNLALGGNEQFF.

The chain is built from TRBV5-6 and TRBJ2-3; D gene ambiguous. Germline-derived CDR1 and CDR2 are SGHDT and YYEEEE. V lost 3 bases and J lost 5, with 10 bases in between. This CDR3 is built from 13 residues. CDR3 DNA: TGTGCCAGCAGCTCGTCCATCGAAGATACGCAGTATTTT. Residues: CASSSSIEDTQYF. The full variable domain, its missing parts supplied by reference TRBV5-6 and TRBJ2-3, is DAGVTQSPTHLIKTRGQQVTLRCSPKSGHDTVSWYQQALGQGPQFIFQYYEEEERQRGNFPDRFSGHQFPNYSSELNVNALLLGDSALYLCASSSSIEDTQYFGPGTRLTVL.

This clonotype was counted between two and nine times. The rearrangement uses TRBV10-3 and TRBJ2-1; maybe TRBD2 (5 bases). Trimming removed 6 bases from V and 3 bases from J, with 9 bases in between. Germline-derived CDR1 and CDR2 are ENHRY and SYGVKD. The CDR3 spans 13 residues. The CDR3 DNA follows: TGTGCCATCAGGGCTGAGGGCTACAATGAGCAGTTCTTC. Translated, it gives CAIRAEGYNEQFF.

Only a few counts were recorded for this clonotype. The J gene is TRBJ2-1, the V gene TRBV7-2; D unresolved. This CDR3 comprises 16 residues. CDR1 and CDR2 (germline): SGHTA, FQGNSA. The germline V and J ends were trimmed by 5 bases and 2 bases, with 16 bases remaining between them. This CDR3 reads CASSLNRGQAYNEQFF. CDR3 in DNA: TGTGCCAGCAGCCTTAACAGAGGCCAAGCCTACAATGAGCAGTTCTTC.

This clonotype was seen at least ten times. This CDR3 is CSAIRGESTETQYF. The CDR3 bases are TGCAGTGCAATTCGCGGTGAATCCACCGAGACCCAGTACTTC. This sequence joins TRBV20-1 and TRBJ2-5; D not certain. Trimming shortened V by 6 bases and J by 5 bases, and 19 bases separated the two germline ends. The germline V gene encodes CDR1 DFQATT and CDR2 SNEGSKA (reference sequence). The CDR3 contains 14 residues.

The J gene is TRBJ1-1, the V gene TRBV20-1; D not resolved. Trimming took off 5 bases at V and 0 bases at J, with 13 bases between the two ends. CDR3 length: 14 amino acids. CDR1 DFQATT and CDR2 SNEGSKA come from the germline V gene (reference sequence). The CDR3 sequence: CSAGVGSLNTEAFF. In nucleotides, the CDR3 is TGCAGTGCTGGGGTCGGATCTTTGAACACTGAAGCTTTCTTT.

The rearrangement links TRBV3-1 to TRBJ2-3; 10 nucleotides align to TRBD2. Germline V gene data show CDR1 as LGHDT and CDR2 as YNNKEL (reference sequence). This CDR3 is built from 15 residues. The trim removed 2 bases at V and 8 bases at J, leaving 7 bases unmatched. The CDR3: CASSQLAGEGVTQYF. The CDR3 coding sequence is TGTGCCAGCAGCCAACTAGCGGGAGAAGGAGTTACGCAGTATTTT.

The CDR3 DNA is TGTGCCAGCAGTGAGAGGGGGTTTTACAATGAGCAGTTCTTC. Its protein product is CASSERGFYNEQFF. This chain joins TRBV2 and TRBJ2-1, with D perhaps matching TRBD1 (6 bases). Trimming left V 3 bases short and J 4 bases short, with 10 bases between. The germline V gene has CDR1 SNHLY and CDR2 FYNNEI. This CDR3 region has 14 residues.

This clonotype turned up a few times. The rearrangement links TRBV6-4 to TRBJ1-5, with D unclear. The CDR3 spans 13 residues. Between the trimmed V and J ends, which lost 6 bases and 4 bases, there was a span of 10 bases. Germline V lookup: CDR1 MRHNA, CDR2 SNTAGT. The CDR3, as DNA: TGTGCCAGCAGCGAGGAAGAGAATCAGCCCCAGCATTTT. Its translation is CASSEEENQPQHF.

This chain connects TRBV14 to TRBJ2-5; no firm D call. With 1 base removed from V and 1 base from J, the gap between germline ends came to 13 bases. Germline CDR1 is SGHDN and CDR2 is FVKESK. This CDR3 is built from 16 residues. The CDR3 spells CASSQGARSFQETQYF. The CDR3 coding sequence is TGTGCCAGCAGCCAAGGGGCCCGCTCTTTCCAAGAGACCCAGTACTTC. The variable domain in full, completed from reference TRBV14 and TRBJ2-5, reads EAGVTQFPSHSVIEKGQTVTLRCDPISGHDNLYWYRRVMGKEIKFLLHFVKESKQDESGMPNNRFLAERTGGTYSTLKVQPAELEDSGVYFCASSQGARSFQETQYFGPGTRLLVL.

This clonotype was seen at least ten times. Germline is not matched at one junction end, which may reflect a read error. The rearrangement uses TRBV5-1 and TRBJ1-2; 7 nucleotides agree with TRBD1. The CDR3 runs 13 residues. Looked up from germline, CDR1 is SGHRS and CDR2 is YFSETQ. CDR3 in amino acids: CASSLTGDYGYTF. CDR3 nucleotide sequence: TGTGCCAGCAGCTTAACAGGGGACTATGGCTACACCTTC.

The DNA of the CDR3 is TGTGCCAGCAGCGGACCGGGACTAGCGGGAGTAGATACCGGGGAGCTGTTTTTT. Protein: CASSGPGLAGVDTGELFF. The chain links TRBV11-1 to TRBJ2-2; 14 bases match TRBD2. CDR1 and CDR2 (germline): SGHAT, FQDESV (reference sequence). The CDR3 totals 18 residues. With V trimmed by 5 bases and J by 5 bases, 10 bases remained unmatched.

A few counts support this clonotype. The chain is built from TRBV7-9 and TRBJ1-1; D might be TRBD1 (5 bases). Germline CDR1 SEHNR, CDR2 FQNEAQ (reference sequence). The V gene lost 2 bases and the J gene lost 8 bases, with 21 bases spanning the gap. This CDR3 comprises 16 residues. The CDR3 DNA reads TGTGCCAGCAGCTTATTGGGCCATCAGGGAAGGGAGGAAGCTTTCTTT. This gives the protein CASSLLGHQGREEAFF.

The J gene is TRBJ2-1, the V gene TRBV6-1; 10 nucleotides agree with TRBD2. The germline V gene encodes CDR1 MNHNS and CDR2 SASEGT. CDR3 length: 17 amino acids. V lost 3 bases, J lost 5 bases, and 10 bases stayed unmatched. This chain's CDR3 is CASSERWGTSANNEQFF. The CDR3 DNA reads TGTGCCAGCAGTGAGAGGTGGGGGACTAGCGCCAACAATGAGCAGTTCTTC.

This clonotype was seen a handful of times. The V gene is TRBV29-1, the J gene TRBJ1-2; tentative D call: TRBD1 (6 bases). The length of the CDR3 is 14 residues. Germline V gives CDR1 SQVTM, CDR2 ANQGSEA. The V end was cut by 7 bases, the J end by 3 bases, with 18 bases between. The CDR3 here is CSAEGGGLDYGYTF. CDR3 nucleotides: TGCAGCGCCGAGGGGGGGGGCTTAGACTATGGCTACACCTTC.

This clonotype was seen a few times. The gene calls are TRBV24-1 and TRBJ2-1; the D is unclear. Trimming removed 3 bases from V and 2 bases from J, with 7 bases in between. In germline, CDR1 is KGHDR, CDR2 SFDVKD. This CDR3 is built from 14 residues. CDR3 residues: CATSDSVTYNEQFF. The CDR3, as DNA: TGTGCCACCAGTGATAGCGTAACCTACAATGAGCAGTTCTTC.

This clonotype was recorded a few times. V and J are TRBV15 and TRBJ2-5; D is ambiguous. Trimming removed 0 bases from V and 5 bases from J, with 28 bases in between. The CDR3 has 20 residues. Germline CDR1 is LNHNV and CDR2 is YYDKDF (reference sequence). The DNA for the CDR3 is TGTGCCACCAGCAGAGAGGAACCTTTTAGGAAGAACACGCTCCAGGAGACCCAGTACTTC. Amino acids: CATSREEPFRKNTLQETQYF. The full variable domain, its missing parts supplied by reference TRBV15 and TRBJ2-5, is DAMVIQNPRYQVTQFGKPVTLSCSQTLNHNVMYWYQQKSSQAPKLLFHYYDKDFNNEADTPDNFQSRRPNTSFCFLDIRSPGLGDTAMYLCATSREEPFRKNTLQETQYFGPGTRLLVL.

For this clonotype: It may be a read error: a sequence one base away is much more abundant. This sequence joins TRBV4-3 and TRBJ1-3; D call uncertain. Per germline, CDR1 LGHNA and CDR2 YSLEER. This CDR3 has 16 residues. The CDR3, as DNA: TGCGCCAGCAGCCAAGAATTGCGACTCGCTGGAAACACCATGTATTTT. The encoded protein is CASSQELRLAGNTMYF.

CDR3 sequence reads: CASSVAEGNYGYTF. The DNA for the CDR3 is TGTGCCAGCAGCGTAGCAGAGGGCAACTATGGCTACACCTTC. This rearrangement joins TRBV9 to TRBJ1-2; D remains ambiguous. The CDR3 spans 14 residues. CDR1 is SGDLS and CDR2 is YYNGEE in the germline V gene. V was shortened by 0 bases and J by 2 bases, with 8 bases between the two germline ends.

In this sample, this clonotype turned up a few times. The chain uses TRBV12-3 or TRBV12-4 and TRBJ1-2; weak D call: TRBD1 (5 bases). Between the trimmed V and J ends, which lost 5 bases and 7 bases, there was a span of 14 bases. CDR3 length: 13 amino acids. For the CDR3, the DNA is TGTGCCAGCAGTCGACAGCCCAATCTTGGCTACACCTTC. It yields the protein CASSRQPNLGYTF.

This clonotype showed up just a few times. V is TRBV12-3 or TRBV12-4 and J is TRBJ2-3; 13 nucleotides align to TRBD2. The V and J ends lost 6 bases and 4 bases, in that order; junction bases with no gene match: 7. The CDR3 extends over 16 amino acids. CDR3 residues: CASSRTSGRAADTQYF. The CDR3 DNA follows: TGTGCCAGCAGCCGTACTAGCGGGAGGGCCGCAGATACGCAGTATTTT.

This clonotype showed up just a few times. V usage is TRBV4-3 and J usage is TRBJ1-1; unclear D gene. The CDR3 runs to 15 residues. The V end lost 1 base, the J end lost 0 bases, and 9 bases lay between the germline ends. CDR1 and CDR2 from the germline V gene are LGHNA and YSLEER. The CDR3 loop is CASSQGGYMNTEAFF. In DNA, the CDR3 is TGCGCCAGCAGCCAAGGGGGTTATATGAACACTGAAGCTTTCTTT.

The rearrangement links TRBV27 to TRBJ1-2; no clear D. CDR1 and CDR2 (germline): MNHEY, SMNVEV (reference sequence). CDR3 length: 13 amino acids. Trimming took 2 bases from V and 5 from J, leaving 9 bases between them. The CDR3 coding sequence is TGTGCCAGCAGTTTAAAGGTTGAATATGGCTACACCTTC. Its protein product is CASSLKVEYGYTF.